Following are 10 T cell receptor beta chains from one sample sequenced in a study of T-cell memory formation after mild COVID-19. TCRdb analysed the 5' RACE reads with MiXCR anew, one entry per CDR3 protein. This sample has around 62,000 distinct CDR3 sequences, with around 30% found just once. The sequencing sample was made of PBMCs or a T cell subset sorted from them (not recorded which). All receptors derive from a man aged 18-30 years who had mild COVID-19 (a few samples of this study predate the infection). Cell type and time point are not known.

CDR3 protein: CASSLGQGLGGELFF. As DNA, the CDR3 is TGTGCCAGCAGCCTCGGACAGGGATTGGGCGGGGAGCTGTTTTTT. V gene TRBV5-6 combines with J gene TRBJ2-2; 8 positions agree with TRBD1. The CDR3 is 15 residues long. V shed 4 bases and J 7 bases; nucleotides not matched to a gene: 9. Germline CDR1 reads SGHDT; CDR2 reads YYEEEE.

The chain couples TRBV7-9 to TRBJ2-7; possibly TRBD2 for D (6 bases). The CDR3 has 14 amino acids. The V end lost 1 base, the J end lost 6 bases, and 13 bases lay between the germline ends. Germline V gene lookup returns CDR1 SEHNR and CDR2 FQNEAQ (reference sequence). CDR3 protein: CASSLDVGLFEQYF. CDR3 DNA sequence: TGTGCCAGCAGCTTAGACGTGGGACTCTTCGAGCAGTACTTC.

In its sample, this clonotype is medium-sized (0.01 to 0.1%). The J gene is TRBJ2-1, the V gene TRBV24-1; D might be TRBD1 or TRBD2, each matching 5 bases. The germline gives CDR1 KGHDR, CDR2 SFDVKD. Deletions cut 9 bases from V and 0 bases from J, with 17 bases between. The CDR3 sequence is 16 residues long. In DNA, the CDR3 is TGTGCCACCCGGGGCCGGAATGTTAGCTCCTACAATGAGCAGTTCTTC. This translates into CATRGRNVSSYNEQFF.

The rearrangement uses TRBV19 and TRBJ2-3; D remains unclear. Germline CDR1 and CDR2: LNHDA and SQIVND (reference sequence). The CDR3 is made up of 14 amino acids. V was pared by 10 bases and J by 0 bases, with 14 bases between. This chain's CDR3 is CAIATEDSTDTQYF. The CDR3 DNA sequence: TGTGCCATTGCGACTGAGGATAGCACAGATACGCAGTATTTT.

This chain connects TRBV5-1 to TRBJ2-3, with D unresolved. V was cut by 7 bases and J by 2 bases, with 14 bases left in between. CDR1 and CDR2 from the germline V gene are SGHRS and YFSETQ. The CDR3 extends over 14 amino acids. The DNA for the CDR3 is TGCGCCAGCGGGGATCGGGCCCTCACAGATACGCAGTATTTT. Translating it yields CASGDRALTDTQYF.

V gene TRBV7-2 combines with J gene TRBJ2-2, with 7 bases matching TRBD1. V was pared by 8 bases and J by 6 bases, with 18 bases of the junction left unmatched. There are 17 residues in the CDR3. Germline V gives CDR1 SGHTA, CDR2 FQGNSA. The CDR3 here is CASETLGRQGWAGELFF. The CDR3 bases are TGTGCCAGCGAGACTTTGGGACGACAGGGTTGGGCCGGGGAGCTGTTTTTT.

The chain employs TRBV6-5 and TRBJ1-2; no clear D gene. Trimming removed 0 bases at V and 2 bases at J, with 7 bases between. Germline values: CDR1 MNHEY, CDR2 SVGAGI. The length of the CDR3 is 14 residues. CDR3 amino acids: CASSYSNRNYGYTF. CDR3 sequence (DNA): TGTGCCAGCAGTTACTCGAATAGAAACTATGGCTACACCTTC.

Only a few counts were recorded for this clonotype. The J gene is TRBJ2-2, the V gene TRBV19; 7 nucleotides agree with TRBD1. The CDR3 is 15 amino acids. V dropped 7 bases and J dropped 4; count of bases not matched to a gene: 9. Germline CDR1 is LNHDA and CDR2 is SQIVND (reference sequence). The CDR3: CASTLSGGITGELFF. The CDR3 DNA reads as TGTGCCAGTACCCTATCAGGGGGAATCACCGGGGAGCTGTTTTTT.

This chain connects TRBV27 to TRBJ2-7, with no clear D. Trimming removed 6 bases from V and 2 bases from J, with 8 bases in between. The germline V gene encodes CDR1 MNHEY and CDR2 SMNVEV (reference sequence). The CDR3 totals 12 residues. The CDR3: CASSRRAYEQYF. CDR3 coding DNA: TGTGCCAGCAGCAGACGGGCCTACGAGCAGTACTTC.

This chain links TRBV7-3 with TRBJ2-1; D possibly corresponds to TRBD1 (5 bases). The CDR3 totals 13 residues. Trimming took off 5 bases at V and 10 bases at J, with 15 bases between the two ends. Germline-derived CDR1 and CDR2 are SGHTA and FQGTGA. The CDR3 reads CASSPTGRPEQFF. CDR3 coding DNA: TGTGCCAGCAGCCCCACAGGACGGCCCGAGCAGTTCTTC.